This T cell receptor beta chain was identified in a study of cytomegalovirus exposure and HLA in healthy donors. Regarding the study as a whole: A classifier reportedly called cytomegalovirus status with high sensitivity and specificity. Through in vitro validation, a few CMV-associated chains were shown to be specific for CMV antigens. Whilst most TCR sequences proved rare, a subset of public TCRs occurred across many donors. Researchers counted some 150 TCR beta chains as cytomegalovirus-associated.

Trimming took 5 bases from V and 7 from J, leaving 11 bases between them. Per germline, CDR1 SEHNR and CDR2 FQNEAQ (reference sequence). The CDR3 is 13 amino acids. This clone came up a few times. Its antigen is still unknown. Measured with immunoSEQ multiplex PCR; TCRdb has only the in-frame clones, and not every one. This table holds about 220,000 clones, almost 90% found once. Sequencing used PBMCs. The sequence was collected from a woman aged 18-29 years in good health and CMV-seronegative. V and J are TRBV7-9 and TRBJ2-2, with no clear D. The CDR3 DNA is TGTGCCAGCAGCGACATAGTAAACGGGGAGCTGTTTTTT. This translates into CASSDIVNGELFF.